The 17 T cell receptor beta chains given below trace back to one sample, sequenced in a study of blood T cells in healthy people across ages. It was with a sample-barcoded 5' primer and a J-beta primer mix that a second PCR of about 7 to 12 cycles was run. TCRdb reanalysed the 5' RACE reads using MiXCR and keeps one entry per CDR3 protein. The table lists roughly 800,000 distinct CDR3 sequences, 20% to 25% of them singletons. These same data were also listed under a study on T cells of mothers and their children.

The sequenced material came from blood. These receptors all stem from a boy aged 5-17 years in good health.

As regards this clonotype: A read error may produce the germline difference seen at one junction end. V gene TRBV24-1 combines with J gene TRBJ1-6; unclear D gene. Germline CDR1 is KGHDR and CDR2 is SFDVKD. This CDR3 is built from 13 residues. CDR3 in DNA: TGTGCCACCAGTGAGGGCTTCGGTTCACCCCTCCATTTT. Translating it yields CATSEGFGSPLHF.

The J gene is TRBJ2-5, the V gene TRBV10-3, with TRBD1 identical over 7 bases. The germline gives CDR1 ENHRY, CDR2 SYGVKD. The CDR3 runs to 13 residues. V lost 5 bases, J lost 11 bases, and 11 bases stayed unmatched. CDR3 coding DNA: TGTGCCATCAGTTTAGACAGGGATGGAGAGCAGTACTTC. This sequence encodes CAISLDRDGEQYF.

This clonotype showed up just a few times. DNA for the CDR3: TGTGCCAGCAGTACCCGAGCGGGACCCGCGGAGACCCAGTACTTC. Translating it yields CASSTRAGPAETQYF. This sequence joins TRBV6-2 or TRBV6-3 and TRBJ2-5; TRBD2 matches 7 bases. The length of the CDR3 is 15 residues. From germline, CDR1 is MNHEY and CDR2 SVGEGT. Trimming removed 5 bases from V and 5 bases from J; junction bases left unmatched: 11.

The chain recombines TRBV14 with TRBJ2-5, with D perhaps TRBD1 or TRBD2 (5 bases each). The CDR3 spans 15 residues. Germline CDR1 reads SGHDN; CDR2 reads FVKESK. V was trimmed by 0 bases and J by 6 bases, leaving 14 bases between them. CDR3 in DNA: TGTGCCAGCAGCCAAGATTGGGGGTCCCTGAAGACCCAGTACTTC. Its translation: CASSQDWGSLKTQYF.

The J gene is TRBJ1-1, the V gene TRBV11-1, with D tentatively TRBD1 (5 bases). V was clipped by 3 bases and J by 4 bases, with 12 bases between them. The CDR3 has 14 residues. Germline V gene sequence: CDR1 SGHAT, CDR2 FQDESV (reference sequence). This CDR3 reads CASSLDSGLTEAFF. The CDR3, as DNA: TGTGCCAGCAGCTTGGATTCAGGGCTCACTGAAGCTTTCTTT.

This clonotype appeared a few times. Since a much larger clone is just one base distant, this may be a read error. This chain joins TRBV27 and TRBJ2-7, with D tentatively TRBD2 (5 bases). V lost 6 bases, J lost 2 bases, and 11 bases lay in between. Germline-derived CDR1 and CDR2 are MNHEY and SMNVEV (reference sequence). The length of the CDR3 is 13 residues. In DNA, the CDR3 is TGTGCCAGCAGCCCGGCACTAGCCTACGAGCAGTACTTC. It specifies CASSPALAYEQYF.

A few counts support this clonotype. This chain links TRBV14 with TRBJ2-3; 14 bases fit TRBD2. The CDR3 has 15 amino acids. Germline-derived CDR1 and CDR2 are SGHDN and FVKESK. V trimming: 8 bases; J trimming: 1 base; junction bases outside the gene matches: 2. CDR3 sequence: CASGTSGSGTDTQYF. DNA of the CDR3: TGTGCCAGCGGGACTAGCGGGAGCGGCACAGATACGCAGTATTTT.

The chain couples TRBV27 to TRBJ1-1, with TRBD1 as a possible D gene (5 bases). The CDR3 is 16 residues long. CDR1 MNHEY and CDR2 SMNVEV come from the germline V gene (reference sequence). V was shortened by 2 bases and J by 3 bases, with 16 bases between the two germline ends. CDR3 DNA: TGTGCCAGCAGTTTAGAGGCAGGGAATGTGGACACTGAAGCTTTCTTT. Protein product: CASSLEAGNVDTEAFF.

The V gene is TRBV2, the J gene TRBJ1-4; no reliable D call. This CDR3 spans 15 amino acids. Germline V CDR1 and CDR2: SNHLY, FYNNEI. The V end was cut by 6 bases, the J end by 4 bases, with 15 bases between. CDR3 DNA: TGTGCCAGCAGCGAGCAGGAGAACAGTAATGAAAAACTGTTTTTT. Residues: CASSEQENSNEKLFF.

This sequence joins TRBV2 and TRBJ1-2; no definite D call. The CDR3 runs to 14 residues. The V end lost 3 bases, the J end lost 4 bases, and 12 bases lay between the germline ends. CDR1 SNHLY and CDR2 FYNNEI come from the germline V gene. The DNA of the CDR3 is TGTGCCAGCAGTGACCCCACGGACGTCTATGGCTACACCTTC. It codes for CASSDPTDVYGYTF.

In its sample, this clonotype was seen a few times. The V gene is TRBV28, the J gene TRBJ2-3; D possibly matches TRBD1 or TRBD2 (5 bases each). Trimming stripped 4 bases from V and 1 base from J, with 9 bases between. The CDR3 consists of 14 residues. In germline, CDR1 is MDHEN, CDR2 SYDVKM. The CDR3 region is CASSSRDGTDTQYF. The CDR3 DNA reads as TGTGCCAGCAGTTCCAGGGACGGCACAGATACGCAGTATTTT. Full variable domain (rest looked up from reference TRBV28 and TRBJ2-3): DVKVTQSSRYLVKRTGEKVFLECVQDMDHENMFWYRQDPGLGLRLIYFSYDVKMKEKGDIPEGYSVSREKKERFSLILESASTNQTSMYLCASSSRDGTDTQYFGPGTRLTVL.

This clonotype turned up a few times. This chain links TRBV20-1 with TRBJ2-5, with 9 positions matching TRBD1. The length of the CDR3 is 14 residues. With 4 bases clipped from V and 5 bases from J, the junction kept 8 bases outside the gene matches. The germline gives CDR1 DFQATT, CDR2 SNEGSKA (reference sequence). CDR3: CSAMGQGSWETQYF. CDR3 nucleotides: TGCAGTGCTATGGGACAGGGTTCGTGGGAGACCCAGTACTTC.

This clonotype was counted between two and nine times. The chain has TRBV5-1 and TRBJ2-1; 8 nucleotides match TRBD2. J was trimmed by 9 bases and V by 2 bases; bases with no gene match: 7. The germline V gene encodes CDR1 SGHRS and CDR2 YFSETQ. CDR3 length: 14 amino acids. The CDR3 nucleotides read TGCGCCAGCAGCTTACGGGAGGGCGAGAGTGAGCAGTTCTTC. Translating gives CASSLREGESEQFF.

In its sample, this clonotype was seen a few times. CDR3 residues: CATSGQGNIQYF. Here the CDR3 DNA reads TGTGCCACCAGTGGCCAGGGCAACATTCAGTACTTC. The chain is built from TRBV24-1 and TRBJ2-4; TRBD1 might be the D (5 bases). CDR1 and CDR2 from the germline V gene are KGHDR and SFDVKD. Between the trimmed V and J ends, which lost 5 bases and 7 bases, there was a span of 8 bases. The CDR3 extends over 12 amino acids.

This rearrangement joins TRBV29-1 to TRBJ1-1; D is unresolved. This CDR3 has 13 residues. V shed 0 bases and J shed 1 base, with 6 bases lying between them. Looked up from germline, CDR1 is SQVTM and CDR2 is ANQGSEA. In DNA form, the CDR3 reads TGCAGCGTTGAAGACTTACAGAACACTGAAGCTTTCTTT. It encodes CSVEDLQNTEAFF.

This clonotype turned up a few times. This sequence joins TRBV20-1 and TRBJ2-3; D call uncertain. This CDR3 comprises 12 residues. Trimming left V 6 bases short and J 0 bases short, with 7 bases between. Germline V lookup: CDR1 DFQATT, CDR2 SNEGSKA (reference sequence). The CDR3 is CSAPDSTDTQYF. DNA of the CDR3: TGCAGTGCACCGGACAGCACAGATACGCAGTATTTT.

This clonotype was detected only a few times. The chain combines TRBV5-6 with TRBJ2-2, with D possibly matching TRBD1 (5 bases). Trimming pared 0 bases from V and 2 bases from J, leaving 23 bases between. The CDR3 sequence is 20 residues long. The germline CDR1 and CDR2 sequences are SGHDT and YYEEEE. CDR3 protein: CASSLEPFWGSTTNTGELFF. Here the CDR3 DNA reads TGTGCCAGCAGCTTGGAACCTTTCTGGGGCAGCACGACCAACACCGGGGAGCTGTTTTTT.